This TCR beta chain was sequenced during a study of vaccination and CD4 T cells after COVID-19. Across the study: A positive SARS-CoV-2 nasal swab PCR result was recorded for each convalescent patient; about nine were mild and one severe.

The CDR3 contains 14 residues. Looked up from germline, CDR1 is SGHVS and CDR2 is FQNEAQ. The ends were cut back, 1 base at V and 2 bases at J, with 7 bases in the middle. Documented treatment: roughly ten-day PBMC culture with coronavirus spike peptide pools or control peptides (ViraFEST assay). CD4+ T cells that had been cultured provided DNA sequenced with the Oncomine TCR Beta short-read assay. Genomic DNA was taken out of cultured CD4+ T cells by extraction. Each CDR3 protein is one row after TCRdb ran MiXCR on the PCR reads. This table holds about 15,000 distinct CDR3 sequences, roughly 43% found once. There are a few counts of this clonotype. Antigen: not known.

This sample comprised CD4+ T cells from blood, cultured in vitro, obtained before SARS-CoV-2 vaccination. The chain uses TRBV7-8 and TRBJ2-3; TRBD1 might be the D (5 bases). This TCR derives from a human donor who had recovered from COVID-19. CDR3 sequence reads: CASSLVQDTDTQYF. CDR3 bases: TGTGCCAGCAGCTTAGTACAGGACACAGATACGCAGTATTTT.